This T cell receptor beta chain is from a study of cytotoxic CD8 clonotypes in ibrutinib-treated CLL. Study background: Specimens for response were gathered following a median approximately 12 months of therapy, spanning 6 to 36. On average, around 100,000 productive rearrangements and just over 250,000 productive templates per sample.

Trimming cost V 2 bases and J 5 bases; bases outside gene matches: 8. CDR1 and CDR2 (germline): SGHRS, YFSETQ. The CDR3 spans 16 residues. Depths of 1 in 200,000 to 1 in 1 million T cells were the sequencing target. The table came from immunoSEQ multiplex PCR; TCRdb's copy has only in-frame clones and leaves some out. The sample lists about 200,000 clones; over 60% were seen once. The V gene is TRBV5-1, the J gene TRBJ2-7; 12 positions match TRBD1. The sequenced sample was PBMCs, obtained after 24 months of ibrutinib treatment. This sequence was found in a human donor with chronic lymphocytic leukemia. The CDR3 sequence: CASSFRWGQGANEQYF. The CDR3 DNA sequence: TGCGCCAGCAGCTTCCGGTGGGGACAGGGGGCCAACGAGCAGTACTTC.